The entry below gives a single T cell receptor beta chain sequence along with its context. As yet, its antigen is unknown. These data come from a study of CD8 T cells in ankylosing spondylitis. Study outcomes and limitations: Blood from ankylosing spondylitis patients appeared to carry a characteristic roughly 8-variant TCR beta motif. The authors reported significant enrichment of disease-linked clones in matched ankylosing spondylitis synovial fluid.

Using quantitative 5'-RACE with molecular barcodes, the authors made TCR beta libraries. TCRdb processed the 5' RACE reads anew with MiXCR; each CDR3 protein has one entry. The sample yields approximately 300,000 distinct CDR3 sequences, roughly 8% seen once. V dropped 6 bases and J dropped 3 bases, with 10 bases sitting between them. Germline CDR1 and CDR2: SQVTM and ANQGSEA. The CDR3 length is 12 residues. The origin of this receptor is a male donor with ankylosing spondylitis. This chain uses TRBV29-1 with TRBJ2-3; D is possibly TRBD1 (5 bases). Material: blood, either unsorted or a sorted T cell fraction (not recorded which). The CDR3 protein is CSVEPGTDTQYF. For the CDR3, the DNA is TGCAGCGTAGAACCAGGGACAGATACGCAGTATTTT.